A single sample is the source of the 13 T cell receptor beta chains below, sequenced in a study of STAT5B mutations in CD4+ large granular lymphocyte leukemia. TCRdb's copy holds only in-frame clones and misses some; the assay was immunoSEQ multiplex PCR. The table has more than 20,000 clones, just over 70% seen once. The sequenced material came from CD4+ T cells from blood buffy coats. These receptors all stem from a human donor in good health.

This clone has a handful of counts. The chain couples TRBV7-9 to TRBJ1-1; D possibly corresponds to TRBD1 (5 bases). V was pared by 3 bases and J by 6 bases, with 14 bases between. The germline V gene has CDR1 SEHNR and CDR2 FQNEAQ (reference sequence). The CDR3 totals 14 residues. The CDR3, as DNA: TGTGCCAGCAGCTTGCCCCCGGGGCAACCTGAAGCTTTCTTT. Its translation: CASSLPPGQPEAFF.

The V gene is TRBV6-6, the J gene TRBJ1-5; D unclear. CDR1 and CDR2 from the germline V gene are MNHNY and SVGAGI (reference sequence). CDR3 length: 15 amino acids. Trimming took 4 bases from V and 0 from J, leaving 10 bases between them. In DNA form, the CDR3 reads TGTGCCAGCAGTTCTCGGGGAGATAGCAATCAGCCCCAGCATTTT. Its protein product is CASSSRGDSNQPQHF.

This clone has more than one count but fewer than ten. V is TRBV4-3 and J is TRBJ1-5, with D unclear. Germline CDR1 reads LGHNA; CDR2 reads YSLEER. V was clipped by 0 bases and J by 2 bases, with 5 bases between them. This CDR3 region has 14 residues. CDR3 sequence (DNA): TGCGCCAGCAGCCAAGATATCGGCAATCAGCCCCAGCATTTT. Translation: CASSQDIGNQPQHF.

The chain joins TRBV11-1 to TRBJ2-1; 9 nucleotides match TRBD2. The germline CDR1 and CDR2 sequences are SGHAT and FQDESV (reference sequence). The J segment lost 7 bases and the V segment lost 4 bases, leaving 8 bases of the junction unmatched. This CDR3 comprises 15 residues. CDR3 sequence (DNA): TGTGCCAGCAGCTCCCCGGGACTAGCCCGGAATGAGCAGTTCTTC. Its translation is CASSSPGLARNEQFF.

This chain joins TRBV5-6 and TRBJ1-1; no firm D call. V lost 4 bases and J lost 3, with 13 bases in between. The CDR3 extends over 14 amino acids. Per the germline V gene, CDR1 is SGHDT and CDR2 is YYEEEE. The CDR3 nucleotides read TGTGCCAGCAGCCCGCCGCTAGGGTACACTGAAGCTTTCTTT. Encoded protein: CASSPPLGYTEAFF.

The chain combines TRBV7-2 with TRBJ1-4, with TRBD1 identical over 9 bases. Trimming removed 2 bases from V and 5 bases from J; junction bases left unmatched: 3. CDR1 is SGHTA and CDR2 is FQGNSA in the germline V gene. The CDR3 contains 15 residues. The DNA for the CDR3 is TGTGCCAGCAGCTTATACGGGACAGGGAATGAAAAACTGTTTTTT. Encoded protein: CASSLYGTGNEKLFF.

The chain carries TRBV27 and TRBJ1-5; 7 nucleotides line up with TRBD1. V was clipped by 2 bases and J by 6 bases; unmatched bases: 7. Looked up from germline, CDR1 is MNHEY and CDR2 is SMNVEV (reference sequence). The CDR3 extends over 15 amino acids. The CDR3 spells CASSLKPDRTQPQHF. CDR3 nucleotides: TGTGCCAGCAGTTTAAAACCGGACAGGACTCAGCCCCAGCATTTT.

This clone has a handful of counts. This chain uses TRBV6-5 with TRBJ1-2, with 8 bases identical to TRBD1. The CDR3 is 14 amino acids. Germline V gene sequence: CDR1 MNHEY, CDR2 SVGAGI. With 7 bases clipped from V and 4 bases from J, the junction kept 8 bases outside the gene matches. The CDR3 spells CASNSGGQGYGYTF. CDR3 nucleotides: TGTGCCAGCAACTCAGGGGGCCAGGGCTATGGCTACACCTTC.

The chain carries TRBV5-8 and TRBJ2-6, with 7 bases identical to TRBD1. This CDR3 contains 17 residues. Looked up from germline, CDR1 is SGHTS and CDR2 is YDEGEE. The J segment lost 0 bases and the V segment lost 4 bases, leaving 7 bases of the junction unmatched. The CDR3 reads CASSAAGTDSGANVLTF. CDR3 coding DNA: TGTGCCAGCAGCGCCGCCGGGACAGACTCTGGGGCCAACGTCCTGACTTTC.

V and J are TRBV7-2 and TRBJ2-7, with 12 bases lining up with TRBD2. Germline V gives CDR1 SGHTA, CDR2 FQGNSA. Trimming took 4 bases from V and 4 from J; bases not matched to a gene: 5. CDR3 size: 15 residues. This CDR3 reads CASSYGGTSGYEQYF. The CDR3 DNA is TGTGCCAGCAGCTACGGGGGGACTAGCGGGTACGAGCAGTACTTC.

The CDR3 protein is CASSLDPGLAGGPANEQFF. In DNA, the CDR3 is TGTGCCAGCAGCTTAGACCCGGGACTAGCGGGAGGGCCGGCCAATGAGCAGTTCTTC. This chain uses TRBV7-9 with TRBJ2-1; 16 positions agree with TRBD2. CDR1 and CDR2 from the germline V gene are SEHNR and FQNEAQ (reference sequence). With V trimmed by 1 base and J by 6 bases, 9 bases remained unmatched. The CDR3 is made up of 19 amino acids.

This clone was seen a few times. J is TRBJ1-5 and V is TRBV11-3; D is uncertain. This CDR3 contains 12 residues. V lost 5 bases to trimming and J lost 1 base, with 3 bases between them. CDR1 and CDR2 (germline): SGHNT, YENEEA. CDR3 coding DNA: TGTGCCAGCAGCGACAGCAATCAGCCCCAGCATTTT. Translated: CASSDSNQPQHF.

The chain is built from TRBV5-1 and TRBJ2-2; 7 nucleotides match TRBD2. This CDR3 is built from 14 residues. Unmatched junction bases numbered 10, after V lost 7 bases and J lost 7 bases. The germline V gene has CDR1 SGHRS and CDR2 YFSETQ. The CDR3 DNA reads as TGCGCCAGCGCCCTCGCAGCGGGGAACGGGGAGCTGTTTTTT. This translates into CASALAAGNGELFF.